This entry lists 16 T cell receptor beta chains sequenced from one sample in a study of cytomegalovirus exposure and HLA in healthy donors. The table came from immunoSEQ multiplex PCR; TCRdb's copy has only in-frame clones and leaves some out. This sample has about 55,000 clones, with 80% to 95% found just once. Sequencing input: PBMCs. The receptor source for this set is a man younger than 35 in good health and CMV-seronegative.

This chain uses TRBV7-3 with TRBJ2-3, with a possible D match to TRBD2 (6 bases). Trimming took off 5 bases at V and 4 bases at J, with 13 bases between the two ends. The germline V gene has CDR1 SGHTA and CDR2 FQGTGA. This CDR3 has 14 amino acids. CDR3 nucleotides: TGTGCCAGCAGCCTAGGGACTGCCCCAGATACGCAGTATTTT. Protein sequence: CASSLGTAPDTQYF.

The CDR3 DNA sequence: TGTGCCAGCAGTGCTGGAGTAGATACGCAGTATTTT. Protein: CASSAGVDTQYF. The chain couples TRBV28 to TRBJ2-3; D gene ambiguous. Germline V gene sequence: CDR1 MDHEN, CDR2 SYDVKM. This CDR3 has 12 residues. With 5 bases removed from V and 5 bases from J, the gap between germline ends came to 8 bases.

This sequence joins TRBV20-1 and TRBJ1-2; no clear D. The CDR3 consists of 11 residues. Trimming left V 0 bases short and J 11 bases short, with 10 bases between. Germline lookup yields CDR1 DFQATT and CDR2 SNEGSKA (reference sequence). CDR3 sequence: CSARDLSLYTF. The DNA of the CDR3 is TGCAGTGCTAGAGATTTGAGCCTGTACACCTTC.

The CDR3 reads CASRKGQGANYGYTF. DNA of the CDR3: TGTGCCAGCAGGAAGGGACAGGGGGCTAACTATGGCTACACCTTC. V gene TRBV6-1 combines with J gene TRBJ1-2, with TRBD1 identical over 11 bases. The CDR3 is made up of 15 amino acids. V trimming: 6 bases; J trimming: 0 bases; junction bases outside the gene matches: 3. Germline lookup yields CDR1 MNHNS and CDR2 SASEGT.

The J gene is TRBJ2-6, the V gene TRBV28; 8 nucleotides line up with TRBD1. Germline V gene data show CDR1 as MDHEN and CDR2 as SYDVKM. The CDR3 loop spans 15 amino acids. V was clipped by 5 bases and J by 1 base; unmatched bases: 1. CDR3 residues: CASSNRGSGANVLTF. The CDR3 DNA is TGTGCCAGCAGTAACAGGGGGTCTGGGGCCAACGTCCTGACTTTC. The full variable domain, with the rest looked up from reference TRBV28 and TRBJ2-6, is DVKVTQSSRYLVKRTGEKVFLECVQDMDHENMFWYRQDPGLGLRLIYFSYDVKMKEKGDIPEGYSVSREKKERFSLILESASTNQTSMYLCASSNRGSGANVLTFGAGSRLTVL.

The CDR3 sequence is CASSRKTGVANTEAFF. CDR3 nucleotides: TGTGCCAGCAGCAGAAAGACAGGGGTCGCGAACACTGAAGCTTTCTTT. The rearrangement uses TRBV27 and TRBJ1-1, with TRBD1 identical over 8 bases. Germline assignment: CDR1 MNHEY and CDR2 SMNVEV (reference sequence). The CDR3 extends over 16 amino acids. V was pared by 6 bases and J by 1 base, with 10 bases of the junction left unmatched.

This sequence joins TRBV30 and TRBJ2-1, with 8 bases aligning to TRBD1. This CDR3 has 14 residues. V shed 3 bases, J shed 12 bases, and the junction held 13 bases outside the gene matches. From germline, CDR1 is GTSNPN and CDR2 SVGIG (reference sequence). The CDR3 DNA reads TGTGCCTGGAGCGGATCCCTCCCAGGGACAGGGCAGTTCTTC. Amino acid sequence: CAWSGSLPGTGQFF.

To note about this clone: The same CDR3 can be traced to other DNA sequences in this sample. The genes are TRBV28 and TRBJ2-1, with D maybe TRBD2 (6 bases). The CDR3 extends over 15 amino acids. The V gene's germline CDR1 is MDHEN and CDR2 SYDVKM. Trimming shortened V by 5 bases and J by 4 bases, and 15 bases separated the two germline ends. The CDR3 DNA is TGTGCCAGCAGTGTGGCGGGAACCGGGTACAATGAGCAGTTCTTC. It yields the protein CASSVAGTGYNEQFF.

This clone appeared a single time. The J gene is TRBJ2-1, the V gene TRBV6-1; maybe TRBD2 (6 bases). Germline V gives CDR1 MNHNS, CDR2 SASEGT. The CDR3 runs to 15 residues. Trimming shortened V by 6 bases and J by 9 bases, and 21 bases separated the two germline ends. The CDR3 sequence: CASSPWAATGGEQFF. As DNA, the CDR3 is TGTGCCAGCAGCCCGTGGGCAGCAACCGGGGGTGAGCAGTTCTTC.

V is TRBV9 and J is TRBJ2-5, with 9 bases identical to TRBD2. The CDR3 is 18 amino acids. After removal of 2 bases from V and 2 bases from J, the junction contained 13 bases not matched to a gene. Germline lookup yields CDR1 SGDLS and CDR2 YYNGEE. The CDR3 protein is CASSVGGVAGVIQETQYF. The CDR3 nucleotides are TGTGCCAGCAGCGTTGGTGGGGTAGCGGGAGTTATACAAGAGACCCAGTACTTC.

The rearrangement links TRBV2 to TRBJ2-5; the match to TRBD1 covers 8 bases. From germline, CDR1 is SNHLY and CDR2 FYNNEI. Trimming cost V 5 bases and J 6 bases; bases outside gene matches: 8. This CDR3 spans 14 amino acids. CDR3 in DNA: TGTGCCAGCAGTCCGCGGACAGGGTGGAAGACCCAGTACTTC. Protein product: CASSPRTGWKTQYF.

The chain joins TRBV2 to TRBJ2-1, with D perhaps matching TRBD2 (6 bases). The V end lost 1 base, the J end lost 4 bases, and 11 bases lay between the germline ends. This CDR3 region has 15 residues. In germline, CDR1 is SNHLY, CDR2 FYNNEI. The CDR3 reads CASSEGRDWYNEQFF. The CDR3 nucleotides read TGTGCCAGCAGTGAAGGGCGGGATTGGTACAATGAGCAGTTCTTC.

This clone was found a few times. This chain links TRBV6-1 with TRBJ2-1; 10 nucleotides align to TRBD1. The CDR3 runs to 14 residues. Germline CDR1 reads MNHNS; CDR2 reads SASEGT. The V and J ends lost 5 bases and 8 bases, in that order; junction bases with no gene match: 6. For the CDR3, the DNA is TGTGCCAGCAGTTTTGGGACAGGGGAGGATGAGCAGTTCTTC. Its protein is CASSFGTGEDEQFF.

The rearrangement joins TRBV4-1 to TRBJ2-3; 10 bases map to TRBD2. The V gene's germline CDR1 is MGHRA and CDR2 YSYEKL. The CDR3 spans 18 residues. Losses at the gene ends were 3 bases for V and 2 bases for J; bases not matched to a gene: 11. The CDR3 DNA sequence: TGCGCCAGCAGCCAGCGGCCTGGGACTAGCGACAACACAGATACGCAGTATTTT. It codes for CASSQRPGTSDNTDTQYF.

V and J are TRBV19 and TRBJ1-2; 7 bases line up with TRBD1. The V and J ends lost 6 bases and 1 base, in that order; junction bases with no gene match: 8. CDR1 LNHDA and CDR2 SQIVND come from the germline V gene (reference sequence). The CDR3 is made up of 15 amino acids. CDR3 sequence: CASSPRDSFNYGYTF. DNA for the CDR3: TGTGCCAGTAGCCCCCGGGACAGCTTTAACTATGGCTACACCTTC.

The gene calls are TRBV11-3 and TRBJ2-1; D ambiguous. V gave up 3 bases and J gave up 2 bases, with 8 bases separating them. The germline V gene encodes CDR1 SGHNT and CDR2 YENEEA. The length of the CDR3 is 14 residues. In DNA form, the CDR3 reads TGTGCCAGCAGCTTCGACAACACCTACAATGAGCAGTTCTTC. Protein product: CASSFDNTYNEQFF.